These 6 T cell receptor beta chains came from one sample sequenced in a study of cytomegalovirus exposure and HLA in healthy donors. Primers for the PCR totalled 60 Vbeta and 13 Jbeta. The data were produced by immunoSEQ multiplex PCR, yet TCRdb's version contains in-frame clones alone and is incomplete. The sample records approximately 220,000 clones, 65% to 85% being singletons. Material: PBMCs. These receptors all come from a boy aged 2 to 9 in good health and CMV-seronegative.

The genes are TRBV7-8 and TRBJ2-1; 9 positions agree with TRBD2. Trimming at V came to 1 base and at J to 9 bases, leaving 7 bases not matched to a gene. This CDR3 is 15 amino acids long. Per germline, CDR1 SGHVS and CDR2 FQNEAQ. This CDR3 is CASSLVLRGGAEQFF. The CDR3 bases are TGTGCCAGCAGCTTAGTTCTGCGGGGGGGGGCTGAGCAGTTCTTC.

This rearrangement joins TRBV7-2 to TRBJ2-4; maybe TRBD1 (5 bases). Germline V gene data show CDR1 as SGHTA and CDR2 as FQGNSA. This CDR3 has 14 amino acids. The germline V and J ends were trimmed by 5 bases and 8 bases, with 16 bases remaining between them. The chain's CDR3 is CASSPLTVTDIQYF. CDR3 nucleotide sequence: TGTGCCAGCAGCCCCTTGACAGTCACAGACATTCAGTACTTC.

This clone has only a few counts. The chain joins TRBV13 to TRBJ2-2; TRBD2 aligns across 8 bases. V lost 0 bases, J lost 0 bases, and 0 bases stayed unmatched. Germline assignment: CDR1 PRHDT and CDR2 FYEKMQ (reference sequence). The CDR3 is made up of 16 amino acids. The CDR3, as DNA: TGTGCCAGCAGCTTAGGGCGGGGGGCGAACACCGGGGAGCTGTTTTTT. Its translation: CASSLGRGANTGELFF.

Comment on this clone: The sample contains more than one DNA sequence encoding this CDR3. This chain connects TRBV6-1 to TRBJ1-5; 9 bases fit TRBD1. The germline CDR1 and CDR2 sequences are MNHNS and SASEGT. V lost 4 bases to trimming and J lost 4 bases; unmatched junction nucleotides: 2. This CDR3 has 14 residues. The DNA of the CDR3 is TGTGCCAGCAGTGTGGACAGGGGTAATCAGCCCCAGCATTTT. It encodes CASSVDRGNQPQHF.

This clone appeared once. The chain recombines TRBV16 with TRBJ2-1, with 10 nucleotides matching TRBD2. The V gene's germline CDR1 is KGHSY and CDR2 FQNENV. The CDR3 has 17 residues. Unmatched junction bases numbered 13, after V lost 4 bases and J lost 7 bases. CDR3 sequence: CASSRIQREGLRNEQFF. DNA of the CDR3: TGTGCCAGCAGCCGAATCCAGCGGGAGGGCCTAAGGAATGAGCAGTTCTTC.

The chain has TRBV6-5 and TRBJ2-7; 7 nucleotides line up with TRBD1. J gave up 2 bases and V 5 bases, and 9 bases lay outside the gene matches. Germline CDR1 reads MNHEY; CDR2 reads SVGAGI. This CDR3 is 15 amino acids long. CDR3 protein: CASSRSQGETYEQYF. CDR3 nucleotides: TGTGCCAGCAGTCGATCCCAGGGGGAGACCTACGAGCAGTACTTC.